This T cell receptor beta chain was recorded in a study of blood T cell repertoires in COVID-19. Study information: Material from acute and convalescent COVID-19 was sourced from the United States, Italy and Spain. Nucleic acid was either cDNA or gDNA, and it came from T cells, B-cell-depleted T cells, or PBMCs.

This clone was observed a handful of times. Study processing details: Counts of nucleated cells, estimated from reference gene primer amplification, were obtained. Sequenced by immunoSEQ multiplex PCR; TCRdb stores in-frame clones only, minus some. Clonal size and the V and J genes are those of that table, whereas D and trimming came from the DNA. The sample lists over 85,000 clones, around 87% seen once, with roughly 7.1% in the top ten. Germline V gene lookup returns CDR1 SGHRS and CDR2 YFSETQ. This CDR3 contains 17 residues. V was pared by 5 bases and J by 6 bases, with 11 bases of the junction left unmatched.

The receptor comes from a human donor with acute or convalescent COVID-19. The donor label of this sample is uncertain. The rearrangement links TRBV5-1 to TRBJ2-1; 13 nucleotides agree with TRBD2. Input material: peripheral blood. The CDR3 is CASSYTILAGGLNEQFF. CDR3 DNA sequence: TGCGCCAGCAGTTATACCATACTAGCGGGGGGGCTCAATGAGCAGTTCTTC.